This record covers a single T cell receptor (beta chain). Germline CDR1 and CDR2: SGHVS and FNYEAQ. Trimming stripped 5 bases from V and 7 bases from J, with 15 bases between. The CDR3 has 13 residues. This specimen belongs to a study of blood T cell repertoires in COVID-19. Only in-frame clones appear in the TCRdb table, and some are missing; sequencing was by immunoSEQ multiplex PCR. The sample contains 200,000 to 300,000 clones, just under 85% of which appear only once. This chain connects TRBV7-6 to TRBJ2-7, with D uncertain. Sequenced: peripheral blood. The sequence derives from an elderly woman with acute or convalescent COVID-19. The CDR3 nucleotides are TGTGCCAGCAGCCCTTACATATCAGCGGAGCAGTACTTC. It encodes CASSPYISAEQYF. The variable domain in full, completed from reference TRBV7-6 and TRBJ2-7, reads GAGVSQSPRYKVTKRGQDVALRCDPISGHVSLYWYRQALGQGPEFLTYFNYEAQQDKSGLPNDRFSAERPEGSISTLTIQRTEQRDSAMYRCASSPYISAEQYFGPGTRLTVT.